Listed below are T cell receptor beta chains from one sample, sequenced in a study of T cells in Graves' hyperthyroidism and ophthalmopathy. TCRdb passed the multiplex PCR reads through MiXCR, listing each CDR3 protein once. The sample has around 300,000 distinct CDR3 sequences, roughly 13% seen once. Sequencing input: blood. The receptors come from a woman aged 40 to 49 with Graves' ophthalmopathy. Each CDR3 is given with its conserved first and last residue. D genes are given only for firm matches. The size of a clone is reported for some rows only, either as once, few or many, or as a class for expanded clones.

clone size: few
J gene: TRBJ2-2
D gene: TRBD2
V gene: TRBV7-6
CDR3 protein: CTSSLRISGTSGELFF
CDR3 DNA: TGTACCAGCAGCTTAAGGATTAGCGGGACATCGGGGGAGCTGTTTTTT

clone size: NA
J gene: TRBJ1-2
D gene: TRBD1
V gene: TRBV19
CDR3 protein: CASTWAGTGDSGYTF
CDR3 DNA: TGTGCCAGTACCTGGGCCGGGACAGGGGATTCGGGCTACACCTTC

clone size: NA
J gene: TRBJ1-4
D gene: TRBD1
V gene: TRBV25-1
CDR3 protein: CASSESPDRGTHYCTNEKLFF
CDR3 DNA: TGTGCCAGCAGTGAATCCCCGGACAGGGGGACCCACTACTGCACTAATGAAAAACTGTTTTTT

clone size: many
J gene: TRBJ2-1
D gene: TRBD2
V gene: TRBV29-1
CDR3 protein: CSVDVAGLNNEQFF
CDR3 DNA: TGCAGCGTTGATGTAGCGGGATTAAACAATGAGCAGTTCTTC

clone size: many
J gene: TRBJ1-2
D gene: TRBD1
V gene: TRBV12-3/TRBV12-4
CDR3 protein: CASSSPDRGRGYTF
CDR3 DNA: TGTGCCAGCAGCTCTCCGGACAGGGGACGTGGCTACACCTTC

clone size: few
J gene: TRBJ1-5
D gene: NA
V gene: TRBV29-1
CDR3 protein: CSVGSTFNQPQHF
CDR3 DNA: TGCAGCGTTGGATCGACCTTCAATCAGCCCCAGCATTTT

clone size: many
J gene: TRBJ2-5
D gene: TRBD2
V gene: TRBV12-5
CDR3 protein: CASYLAGVETQYF
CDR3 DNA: TGTGCTAGTTACCTAGCGGGGGTGGAGACCCAGTACTTC

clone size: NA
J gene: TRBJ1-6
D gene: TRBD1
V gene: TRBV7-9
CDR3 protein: CASSPGQGQYNSTLHF
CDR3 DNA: TGTGCCAGCAGCCCGGGACAGGGACAGTATAATTCAACCCTCCACTTT

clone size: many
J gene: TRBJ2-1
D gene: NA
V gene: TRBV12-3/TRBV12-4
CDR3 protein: CASNSAGFGLSYNEQFF
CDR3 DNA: TGTGCCAGCAATAGCGCGGGTTTCGGCTTGTCCTACAATGAGCAGTTCTTC

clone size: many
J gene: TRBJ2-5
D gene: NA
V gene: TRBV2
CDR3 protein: CASRDLILGRWRTQYF
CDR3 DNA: TGTGCCAGCAGAGACCTTATCCTTGGACGGTGGAGAACCCAGTACTTC

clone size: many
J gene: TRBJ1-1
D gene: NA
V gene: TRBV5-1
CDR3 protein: CASSFSGVSPNTEAFF
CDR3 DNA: TGCGCCAGCAGCTTTTCGGGGGTATCGCCGAACACTGAAGCTTTCTTT

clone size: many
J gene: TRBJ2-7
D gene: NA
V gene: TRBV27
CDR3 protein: CASSQQVSYEQYF
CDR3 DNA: TGTGCCAGCAGCCAACAGGTCTCCTACGAGCAGTACTTC

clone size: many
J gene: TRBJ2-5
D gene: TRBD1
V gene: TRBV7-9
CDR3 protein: CASSSGTGKYETQYF
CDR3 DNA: TGTGCCAGCAGCTCCGGGACAGGGAAATACGAGACCCAGTACTTC

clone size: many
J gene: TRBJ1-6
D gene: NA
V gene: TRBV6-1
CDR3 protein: CASRPWVGHNNSPLHF
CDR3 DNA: TGTGCCAGCAGACCGTGGGTGGGCCACAATAATTCACCCCTCCACTTT

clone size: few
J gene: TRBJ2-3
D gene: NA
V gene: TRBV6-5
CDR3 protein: CASIAGTDTQYF
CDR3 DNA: TGTGCCAGCATAGCGGGCACAGATACGCAGTATTTT

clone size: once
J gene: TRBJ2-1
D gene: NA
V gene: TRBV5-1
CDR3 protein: CASSRDGTTPYNEQFF
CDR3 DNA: TGCGCCAGCAGCCGGGACGGGACCACCCCCTACAATGAGCAGTTCTTC

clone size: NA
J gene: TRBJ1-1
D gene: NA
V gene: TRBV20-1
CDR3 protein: CSAPNGALLPEAFF
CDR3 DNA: TGCAGTGCCCCAAATGGGGCCCTCCTACCTGAAGCTTTCTTT

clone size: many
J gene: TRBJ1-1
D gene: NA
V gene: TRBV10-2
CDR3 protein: CASSPQNTEAFF
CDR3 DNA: TGCGCCAGCAGTCCTCAGAACACTGAAGCTTTCTTT

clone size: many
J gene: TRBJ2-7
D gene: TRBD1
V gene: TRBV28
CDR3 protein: CASSSPGQGMYEQYF
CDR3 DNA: TGTGCCAGCAGTTCGCCGGGACAGGGGATGTACGAGCAGTACTTC

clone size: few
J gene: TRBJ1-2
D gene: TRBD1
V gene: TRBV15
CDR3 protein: CATSSRQGATYTF
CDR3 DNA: TGTGCCACCAGCAGTCGACAGGGGGCCACCTACACCTTC

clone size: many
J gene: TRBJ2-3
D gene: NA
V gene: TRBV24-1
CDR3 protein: CATSDSSTDTQYF
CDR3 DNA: TGTGCCACCAGTGATTCCTCCACAGATACGCAGTATTTT

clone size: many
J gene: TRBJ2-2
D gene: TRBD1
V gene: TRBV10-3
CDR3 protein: CAIRRTGEELFF
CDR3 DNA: TGTGCCATCAGGCGGACAGGGGAGGAGCTGTTTTTT

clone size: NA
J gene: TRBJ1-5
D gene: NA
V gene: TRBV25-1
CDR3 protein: CASSEGMTANQPQHF
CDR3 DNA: TGTGCCAGCAGTGAAGGGATGACGGCGAATCAGCCCCAGCATTTT

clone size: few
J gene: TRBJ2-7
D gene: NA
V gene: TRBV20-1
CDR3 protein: CSADQGNTYEQYF
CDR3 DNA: TGCAGTGCTGACCAGGGGAACACCTACGAGCAGTACTTC

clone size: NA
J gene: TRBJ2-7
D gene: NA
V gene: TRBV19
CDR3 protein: CASKEGRLYEQYF
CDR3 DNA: TGTGCCAGTAAGGAGGGAAGGCTTTACGAGCAGTACTTC

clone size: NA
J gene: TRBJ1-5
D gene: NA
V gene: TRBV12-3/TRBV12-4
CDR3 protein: CAGSLGGGFNQPQHF
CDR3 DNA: TGTGCCGGCAGTTTGGGGGGGGGATTCAATCAGCCCCAGCATTTT

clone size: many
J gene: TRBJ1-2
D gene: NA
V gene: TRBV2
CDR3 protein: CASKQDNYGYTF
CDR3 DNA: TGTGCCAGCAAACAGGATAACTATGGCTACACCTTC

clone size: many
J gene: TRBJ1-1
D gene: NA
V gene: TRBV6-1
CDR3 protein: CASSPDPGVLGNTEAFF
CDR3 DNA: TGTGCCAGCAGTCCCGATCCAGGGGTCCTGGGTAACACTGAAGCTTTCTTT

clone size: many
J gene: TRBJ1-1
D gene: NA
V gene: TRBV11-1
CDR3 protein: CASSLAPLTMNTEAFF
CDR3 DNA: TGTGCCAGCAGCTTAGCGCCACTGACGATGAACACTGAAGCTTTCTTT

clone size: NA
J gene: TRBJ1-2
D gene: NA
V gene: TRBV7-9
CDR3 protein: CASSLPAGTRGGYTF
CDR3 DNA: TGTGCCAGCAGCTTACCAGCCGGGACCCGGGGTGGCTACACCTTC

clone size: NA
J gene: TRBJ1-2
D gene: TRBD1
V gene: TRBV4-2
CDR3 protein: CASSPGTGGILYYGYTF
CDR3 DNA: TGTGCCAGCAGCCCAGGGACAGGGGGTATACTTTACTATGGCTACACCTTC

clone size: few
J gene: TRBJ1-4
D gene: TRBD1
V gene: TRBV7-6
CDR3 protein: CASSQGAARNEKLFF
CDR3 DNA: TGTGCCAGCAGCCAGGGGGCGGCCAGGAATGAAAAACTGTTTTTT

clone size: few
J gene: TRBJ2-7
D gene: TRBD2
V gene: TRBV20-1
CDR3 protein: CSARDGGVPDYEQYF
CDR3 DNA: TGCAGTGCTAGAGATGGGGGGGTCCCAGACTACGAGCAGTACTTC

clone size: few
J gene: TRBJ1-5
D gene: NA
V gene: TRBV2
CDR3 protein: CASSRDGQNQPQHF
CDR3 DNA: TGTGCCAGCAGTCGGGACGGACAGAATCAGCCCCAGCATTTT

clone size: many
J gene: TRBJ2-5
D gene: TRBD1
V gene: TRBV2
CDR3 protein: CASHRGEGETQYF
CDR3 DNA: TGTGCCAGCCACAGGGGGGAAGGAGAGACCCAGTACTTC

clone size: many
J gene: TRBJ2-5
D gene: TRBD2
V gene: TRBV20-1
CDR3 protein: CSFRPGGGLLTQYF
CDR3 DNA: TGCAGTTTCCGGCCGGGAGGGGGTTTGTTGACCCAGTACTTC

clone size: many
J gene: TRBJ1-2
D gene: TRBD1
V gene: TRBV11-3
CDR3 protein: CASSLTGGPANYGYTF
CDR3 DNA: TGTGCCAGCAGCCTGACAGGGGGGCCAGCTAACTATGGCTACACCTTC

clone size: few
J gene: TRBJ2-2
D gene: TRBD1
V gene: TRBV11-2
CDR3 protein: CASRFKGTGFTGELFF
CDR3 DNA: TGTGCCAGCAGATTCAAAGGGACAGGTTTCACCGGGGAGCTGTTTTTT

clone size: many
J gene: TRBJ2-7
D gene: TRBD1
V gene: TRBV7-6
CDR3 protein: CASSSTGGSEQYF
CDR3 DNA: TGTGCCAGCAGCTCGACAGGGGGAAGCGAGCAGTACTTC

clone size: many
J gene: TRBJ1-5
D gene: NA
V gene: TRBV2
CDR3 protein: CASSGQYQPQHF
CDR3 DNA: TGTGCCAGCAGTGGACAGTATCAGCCCCAGCATTTT

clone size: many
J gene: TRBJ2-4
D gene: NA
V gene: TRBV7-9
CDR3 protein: CASSPGTGKNIQYF
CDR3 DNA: TGTGCCAGCAGCCCCGGGACCGGGAAAAACATTCAGTACTTC

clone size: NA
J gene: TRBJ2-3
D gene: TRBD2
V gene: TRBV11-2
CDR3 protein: CASSLVAGGRGTDTQYF
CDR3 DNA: TGTGCCAGCAGCTTAGTGGCGGGGGGGCGGGGCACAGATACGCAGTATTTT

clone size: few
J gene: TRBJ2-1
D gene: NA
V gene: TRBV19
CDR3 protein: CASKRERLANEQFF
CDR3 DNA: TGTGCCAGTAAAAGGGAAAGGCTAGCTAATGAGCAGTTCTTC

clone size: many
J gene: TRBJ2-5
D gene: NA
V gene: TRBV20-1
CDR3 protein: CSAVGVQGHWYQETQYF
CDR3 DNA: TGCAGTGCCGTAGGGGTCCAGGGACACTGGTACCAAGAGACCCAGTACTTC